The T cell receptor (beta chain) under discussion was sequenced for a study of human T cells and chemical hapten exposure. As for time point: pre-sensitization, week 0. The sample's treatment: therapeutic diphenylcyclopropenone sensitization with weekly scalp DPC. The library attached unique molecular identifiers to individual cDNA molecules. TCRdb redid the calling of the RACE reads with MiXCR, one entry per CDR3 protein. The sample holds some 250,000 distinct CDR3 sequences, 7.5% to 9% seen once. Overall study results and limits: Relative to control repertoires, expanded TCRs gave rise to significantly more large CDR3 similarity clusters.

There are a few counts of this clonotype. Antigen: not known. The V and J ends lost 3 bases and 3 bases, in that order; junction bases with no gene match: 7. Germline assignment: CDR1 MNHEY and CDR2 SMNVEV (reference sequence). The CDR3 contains 15 residues. This specimen was whole blood, taken in connection with sensitization to the hapten diphenylcyclopropenone (DPC). The clonotype was recovered from a man younger than 35 with alopecia areata. Some clones in this sample may be carry-over from other donors' samples. The chain has TRBV27 and TRBJ1-1, with 7 bases identical to TRBD1. The CDR3 protein is CASSFLGGRDTEAFF. The CDR3, as DNA: TGTGCCAGCAGTTTTTTAGGGGGCCGGGACACTGAAGCTTTCTTT.